This TCR beta chain was sequenced for a study of persistence of HIV-infected CD4 T cells (dated by TCRdb to the early 2020s). About the full investigation: The median time participants had been on suppressive ART was eight to nine years. Apart from a couple of participants who underwent leukapheresis at a single time point, peripheral blood samples of up to roughly 180 mL were collected from participants at multiple time points. Anti-CD3/anti-CD28 stimulation activated a higher proportion of cells, with a lower memory fraction, than antigen stimulation. The study isolated CMV- and HIV-1 Gag-responding CD4+ T cells from ART-treated individuals to examine antigen-driven clonal expansion of HIV-1-infected cells. The clonality of all cells in each sorted population was assessed by TCRbeta sequencing, whereas the clonality of infected cells was assessed by proviral sequencing. For the TCR cluster analysis across participants, 8 participants were included for CMV and about 7 participants for Gag.

Remarks on this clone: This clone's antigen is unknown. The sample holds no much larger clone one base away, and base qualities are not on file.

The immunoSEQ hsTCRB assay version 4, run in survey mode, was used to sequence TCRbeta repertoires from genomic DNA. For TCRbeta sequencing, genomic DNA was diluted to roughly 11 ng/uL, and up to 1 ug was used per sample. The authors processed their data as follows. TCRbeta data were analyzed in ImmunoSeq Analyzer 3.0, with diversity computed on productive nucleotide rearrangements. The improved Chao index was used to estimate lower-bound TCR diversity, and the Gini coefficient was used to estimate clonality using the Immunarch R package. When different nucleotide rearrangements encoded the same CDR3beta amino acid sequence, each rearrangement was treated as a distinct clonotype. Differential abundance analysis identified TCRbeta sequences significantly enriched in antigen-responding cells relative to anti-CD3/anti-CD28-activated cells. GLIPH2 clustered TCRs by predicted peptide-MHC specificity, both within individual participants and across merged participant data sets. Entries here come from immuneACCESS through TCRdb and include only in-frame sequences with V and J called. Some clones fail to appear in such tables; in the studies checked, an unresolved V gene covers under half of the shortfall, and the cause of the remainder is unknown. Clone size and the V and J calls come from that table; the DNA yielded D and trimming. Here the sample has 37,000 or so clones; over 80% occur a single time. The top ten clones comprise about 1.3% of the sample.

Results and caveats for the whole study, not just this receptor: The study involved few individuals and tested only a limited range of antigens. A correlation was observed between TCR oligoclonality and proviral oligoclonality within the same sorted populations. Bulk TCR analyses could not be limited to the rare CMV-responding cells that actually contained HIV-1 proviruses. Significantly lower TCRbeta richness was observed in CMV- and Gag-responding cells than in anti-CD3/anti-CD28-responding cells, and higher oligoclonality was observed in CMV-responding cells than in CD3/CD28-stimulated and Gag-responding cells. Degenerate expanded CDR3beta sequences were enriched in antigen-responding cells, suggesting convergent selection of CD4+ responses to CMV and Gag.

What this sample's treatment or condition label stands for: suppressive antiretroviral therapy. As a nonspecific positive control representing the CD4+ T cell repertoire, the cells were stimulated with anti-CD3/anti-CD28 magnetic beads. Sorting of responding CD4+ T cells was based on upregulation of both CD40 ligand and CD69. Participants were HIV-1-infected adults who started suppressive ART during chronic infection. Participants had undetectable plasma HIV-1 RNA below 50 copies/mL for at least 4 years. To be included, participants needed a CD4+ T cell count above 400 cells/uL and a positive CMV serology. Before stimulation, PBMCs were isolated using density centrifugation and depleted of CD8+ T cells. For 15 to 20 hours, CD8-depleted PBMCs were stimulated with anti-CD28/CD49d costimulation, a CD40-blocking antibody, and enfuvirtide, which was added to prevent new infections. Cell sorting was performed on a Beckman Coulter MoFlo Legacy or XDP sorter, and dead cells were excluded with propidium iodide. Genomic DNA was extracted with the QIAamp DNA Mini Kit for samples above one million cells, otherwise with the Quick-DNA Microprep Kit.

Here the sequenced sample was CD4+ T cells sorted from PBMCs after approximately 19-hour stimulation, taken from a patient who received antiretroviral therapy. The sample's cell subset or site, from its label and the paper: CD40L+CD69+ CD4 T cells responding to anti-CD3/anti-CD28 beads, representing the overall repertoire. This TCR came from an adult man with HIV who was CMV-seropositive.

The sequence in DNA is TGTGCCAGCAGCCCCGGTGGGAGTCATAATTCACCCCTCCACTTT. Its protein is CASSPGGSHNSPLHF. The chain was built from TRBV3-1 (or the pseudogene TRBV3-2) and TRBJ1-6; the D segment cannot be called with confidence. Trimming costs V 4 bases and J 5 bases, and their ends lie 12 bases apart. The CDR3 contains 15 residues, cysteine and phenylalanine counted. Solely the CDR3 DNA is kept, with 45 bases framed from the first base. CDR1 LGHDT and CDR2 YNNKEL are derived from the germline V gene (reference sequence).